One T cell receptor beta chain is described in this entry. This sample stems from a study of cytomegalovirus exposure and HLA in healthy donors. The study ran its PCR with 60 Vbeta and 13 Jbeta primers. The repertoire was sequenced with immunoSEQ multiplex PCR; TCRdb's copy has only in-frame clones and lacks some. The data hold approximately 190,000 clones, with approximately 78% observed a single time. The CDR3 totals 16 residues. Germline-derived CDR1 and CDR2 are MNHNS and SASEGT. With 3 bases removed from V and 4 bases from J, the gap between germline ends came to 16 bases. V and J are TRBV6-1 and TRBJ2-1; D remains ambiguous. The receptor was isolated from a woman aged 18-35 years in good health and CMV-seronegative. The sample taken for sequencing was PBMCs. The CDR3 DNA follows: TGTGCCAGCAGTGACACCCCACTGGGCCGTTACAATGAGCAGTTCTTC. Its translation is CASSDTPLGRYNEQFF.